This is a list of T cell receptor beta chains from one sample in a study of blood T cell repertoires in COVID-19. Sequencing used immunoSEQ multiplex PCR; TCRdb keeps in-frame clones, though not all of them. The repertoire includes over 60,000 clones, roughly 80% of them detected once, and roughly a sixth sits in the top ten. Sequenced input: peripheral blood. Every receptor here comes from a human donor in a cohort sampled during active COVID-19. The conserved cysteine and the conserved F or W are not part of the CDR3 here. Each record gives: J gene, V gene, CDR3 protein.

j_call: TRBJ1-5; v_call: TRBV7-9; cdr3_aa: ASSGRENQPQH
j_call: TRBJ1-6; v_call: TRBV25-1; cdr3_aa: ASSEYGRGDNSPLH
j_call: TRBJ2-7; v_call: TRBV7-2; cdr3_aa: ASSPSLAGYEQY
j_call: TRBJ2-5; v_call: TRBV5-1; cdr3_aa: ASSLLPNRDRVETQY
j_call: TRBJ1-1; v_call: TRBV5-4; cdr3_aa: ASSLGPRSGNTEAF
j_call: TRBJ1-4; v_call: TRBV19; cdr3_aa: ASTDSDLWKEKLF
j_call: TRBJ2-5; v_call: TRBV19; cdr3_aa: ASSKRYQETQY
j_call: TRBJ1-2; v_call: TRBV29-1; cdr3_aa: SVAWAGGYGYT
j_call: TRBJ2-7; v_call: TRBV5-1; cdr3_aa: ASSLGGQGYEQY
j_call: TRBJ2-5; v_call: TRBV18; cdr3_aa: ASSPGQGPETQY
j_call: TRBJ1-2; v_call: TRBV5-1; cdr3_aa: ASSPTGRASGDGYT
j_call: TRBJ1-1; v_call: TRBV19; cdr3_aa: ASRPAGVNTEAF
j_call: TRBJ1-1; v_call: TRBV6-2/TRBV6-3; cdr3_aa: ASSPQGLGAEAF
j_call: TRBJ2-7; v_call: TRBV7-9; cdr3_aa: ASSLSPGEQY
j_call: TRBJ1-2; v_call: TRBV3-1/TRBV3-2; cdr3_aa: ASSLSRVRGYT
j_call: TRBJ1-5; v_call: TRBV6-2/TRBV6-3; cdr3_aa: ASSREGNQPQH
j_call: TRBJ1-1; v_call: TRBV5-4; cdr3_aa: ASSLDRTSTEAF
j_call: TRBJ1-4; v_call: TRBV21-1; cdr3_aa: ASSQLEGRLREKLF
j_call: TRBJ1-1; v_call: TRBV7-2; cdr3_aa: ASSRGGTENTEAF
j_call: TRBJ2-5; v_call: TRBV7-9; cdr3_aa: ASSPPLSLAGGQETQY
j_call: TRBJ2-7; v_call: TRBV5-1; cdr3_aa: ASSLYRGSYEQY
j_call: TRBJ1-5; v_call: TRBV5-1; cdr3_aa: ASSLEGGDNQPQH
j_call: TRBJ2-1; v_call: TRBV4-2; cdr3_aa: ASSQGSQAFSHEQF
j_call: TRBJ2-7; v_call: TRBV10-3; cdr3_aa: AISGTSGGASYEQY
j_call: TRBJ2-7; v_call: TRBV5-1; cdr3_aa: ASSLVGGGTYEQY
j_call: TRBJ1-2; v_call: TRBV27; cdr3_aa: ASSLSGTGGYT
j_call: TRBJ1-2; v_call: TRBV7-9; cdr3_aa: ASSLGRSNYGYT
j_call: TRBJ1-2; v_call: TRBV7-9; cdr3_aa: ASSLREGDYGYT
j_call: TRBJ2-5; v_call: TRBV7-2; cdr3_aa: ASSFQATSGGETQY
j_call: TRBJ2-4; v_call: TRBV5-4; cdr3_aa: ASSSNRAGVNIQY
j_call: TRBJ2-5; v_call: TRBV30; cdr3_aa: AAERARGETQY
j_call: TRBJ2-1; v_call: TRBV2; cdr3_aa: ASSGDRGRGEQF
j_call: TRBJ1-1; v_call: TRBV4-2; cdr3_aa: ASSQGRIGGAGDEAF
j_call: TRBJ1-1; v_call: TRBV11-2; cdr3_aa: ASSLGQGGTEAF
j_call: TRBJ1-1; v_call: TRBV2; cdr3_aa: ASSTLQGPNTEAF
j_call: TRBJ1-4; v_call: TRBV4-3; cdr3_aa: ASSQVPTANEKLF
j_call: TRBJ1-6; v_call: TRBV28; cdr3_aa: ASRPSWGQTFSPLH
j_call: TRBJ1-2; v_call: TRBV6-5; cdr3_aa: ASSYGQGVGDGYT
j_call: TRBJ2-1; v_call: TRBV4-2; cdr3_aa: ASSLGLAGGLMLDEQF
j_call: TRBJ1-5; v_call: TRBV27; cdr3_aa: ASSLLAGNQPQH
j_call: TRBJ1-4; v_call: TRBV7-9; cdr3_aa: ASSLGTDLNEKLF
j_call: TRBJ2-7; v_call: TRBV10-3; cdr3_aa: AISGTGIEQY
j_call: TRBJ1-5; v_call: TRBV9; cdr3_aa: ASSVDSGVNQPQH
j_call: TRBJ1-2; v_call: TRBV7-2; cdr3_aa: AFTPGGPSLH
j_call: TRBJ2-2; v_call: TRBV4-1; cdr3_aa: ASSQVLRGAGELF